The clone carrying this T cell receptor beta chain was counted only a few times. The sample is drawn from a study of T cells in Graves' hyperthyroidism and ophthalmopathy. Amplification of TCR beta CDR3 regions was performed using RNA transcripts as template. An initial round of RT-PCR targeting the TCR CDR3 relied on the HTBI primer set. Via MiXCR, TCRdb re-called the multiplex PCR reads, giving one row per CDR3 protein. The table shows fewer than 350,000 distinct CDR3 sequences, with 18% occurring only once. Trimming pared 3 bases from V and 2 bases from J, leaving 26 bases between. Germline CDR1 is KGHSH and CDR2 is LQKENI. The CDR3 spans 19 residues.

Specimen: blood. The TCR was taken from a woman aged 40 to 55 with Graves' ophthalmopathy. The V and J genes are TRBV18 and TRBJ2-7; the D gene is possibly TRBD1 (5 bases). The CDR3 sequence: CASSPVLGADLEPTYEQYF. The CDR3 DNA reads TGTGCCAGCTCACCTGTTCTAGGGGCCGACCTCGAGCCCACCTACGAGCAGTACTTC.